This T cell receptor beta chain was captured in a study of shared clonotypes between healthy human individuals. Libraries were prepared by immunoSEQ multiplex PCR; TCRdb keeps only in-frame clonotypes and omits some of them. The sample contains 2 million to 2.5 million clones, 85% to 95% of which appear only once. The V end lost 7 bases, the J end lost 1 base, and 10 bases lay between the germline ends. From germline, CDR1 is GTSNPN and CDR2 SVGIG (reference sequence). This CDR3 has 12 amino acids. The chain uses TRBV30 and TRBJ1-1; a weak D match, TRBD1 (6 bases). The source material was naive CD4+ T cells sorted from blood. The subset here: CD45RA+ positively selected. This clonotype was obtained from a man between 18 and 29 years old in good health. The CDR3 protein is CASRGGNTEAFF. The DNA for the CDR3 is TGTGCCTCCCGAGGGGGGAACACTGAAGCTTTCTTT.